Listed below are T cell receptor beta chains from one sample, sequenced in a study of immune reconstitution after stem cell transplant in scleroderma. TCRdb redid the calling of the RT-PCR reads with MiXCR, one entry per CDR3 protein. The sample holds about 3,600 distinct CDR3 sequences, approximately 6.3% seen once. Sample collection occurred before or after autologous hematopoietic stem cell transplantation (not recorded which). All receptors come from a female donor with systemic sclerosis. The CDR3 runs from the conserved cysteine through the conserved F or W. The D gene is left open where the match is weak. Where a row states a size, it is once, few, many or the class of an expanded clone; other rows omit it.

size,J,length,V,D,CDR3,DNA
few,TRBJ2-3,14,TRBV7-6,-,CASSQGGGTDTQYF,TGTGCCAGCAGCCAGGGGGGGGGCACAGATACGCAGTATTTT
-,TRBJ2-3,14,TRBV10-3,TRBD2,CAMRPAGEVDTQYF,TGTGCCATGAGGCCAGCGGGAGAGGTGGATACGCAGTATTTT
medium-sized,TRBJ1-5,14,TRBV18,TRBD1,CASSLDRGSQPQHF,TGTGCCAGCTCTCTGGACAGGGGCTCTCAGCCCCAGCATTTT
medium-sized,TRBJ1-5,16,TRBV20-1,TRBD1,CSASWDRGLLNQPQHF,TGCAGTGCTAGTTGGGACAGGGGCCTACTCAATCAGCCCCAGCATTTT
-,TRBJ1-2,14,TRBV14,-,CASSQEGPTYGYTF,TGTGCCAGCAGCCAAGAGGGGCCAACCTATGGCTACACCTTC
medium-sized,TRBJ2-7,14,TRBV2,TRBD2,CASSLAGASYEQYF,TGTGCCAGCAGTTTAGCGGGAGCGAGCTACGAGCAGTACTTC
few,TRBJ2-1,17,TRBV4-3,TRBD2,CASSQDSGRTPYNEQFF,TGCGCCAGCAGCCAGGATAGCGGGCGGACCCCCTACAATGAGCAGTTCTTC
large,TRBJ2-7,15,TRBV9,-,CASSVGGGEDDEQYF,TGTGCCAGCAGCGTAGGCGGAGGGGAGGACGACGAGCAGTACTTC
few,TRBJ1-1,12,TRBV5-1,TRBD1,CASRKTGDEAFF,TGCGCCAGCAGAAAAACAGGGGATGAAGCTTTCTTT
medium-sized,TRBJ1-1,15,TRBV10-3,-,CAISALVQGGTEAFF,TGTGCCATCAGTGCCCTAGTACAGGGAGGAACTGAAGCTTTCTTT
once,TRBJ2-1,13,TRBV5-5,-,CASSYSSYNEQFF,TGTGCCAGCAGCTACAGCTCCTACAATGAGCAGTTCTTC
few,TRBJ2-7,16,TRBV7-2,-,CASSPQGGVGVYEQYF,TGTGCCAGCAGCCCCCAAGGGGGGGTTGGGGTTTACGAGCAGTACTTC
few,TRBJ2-1,15,TRBV5-1,-,CASSLAPVEVNEQFF,TGCGCCAGCAGCTTGGCCCCGGTAGAAGTCAATGAGCAGTTCTTC
-,TRBJ2-6,22,TRBV28,-,CASSFEPARVAPQTSGANVLTF,TGTGCCAGCAGTTTTGAACCCGCCAGGGTTGCCCCTCAAACCTCTGGGGCCAACGTCCTGACTTTC
medium-sized,TRBJ2-5,14,TRBV20-1,TRBD1,CSALNRGDKETQYF,TGCAGTGCCCTTAACAGGGGCGACAAAGAGACCCAGTACTTC
medium-sized,TRBJ2-1,15,TRBV5-5,TRBD2,CASSSRVAGSNEQFF,TGTGCCAGCAGCTCCCGGGTAGCGGGGAGCAATGAGCAGTTCTTC
-,TRBJ2-6,15,TRBV7-6,-,CASSWPNSGANVLTF,TGTGCCAGCAGCTGGCCGAACTCTGGGGCCAACGTCCTGACTTTC
medium-sized,TRBJ2-3,17,TRBV21-1,-,CASSKARGPRLMDTQYF,TGTGCCAGCAGCAAAGCGCGGGGGCCCCGTCTCATGGATACGCAGTATTTT
medium-sized,TRBJ2-7,15,TRBV20-1,-,CSARGGLVASYEQYF,TGCAGTGCCCGAGGGGGACTGGTTGCTTCCTACGAGCAGTACTTC
few,TRBJ1-1,14,TRBV20-1,-,CSANNRAGITEAFF,TGCAGTGCTAATAACAGGGCGGGGATCACTGAAGCTTTCTTT
medium-sized,TRBJ1-4,15,TRBV27,TRBD1,CASSRGGRVGEKLFF,TGTGCCAGCAGTCGAGGGGGCCGGGTTGGTGAAAAACTGTTTTTT
medium-sized,TRBJ2-7,15,TRBV5-1,-,CASSLGGTDPYEQYF,TGCGCCAGCAGCTTGGGGGGGACGGATCCCTACGAGCAGTACTTC